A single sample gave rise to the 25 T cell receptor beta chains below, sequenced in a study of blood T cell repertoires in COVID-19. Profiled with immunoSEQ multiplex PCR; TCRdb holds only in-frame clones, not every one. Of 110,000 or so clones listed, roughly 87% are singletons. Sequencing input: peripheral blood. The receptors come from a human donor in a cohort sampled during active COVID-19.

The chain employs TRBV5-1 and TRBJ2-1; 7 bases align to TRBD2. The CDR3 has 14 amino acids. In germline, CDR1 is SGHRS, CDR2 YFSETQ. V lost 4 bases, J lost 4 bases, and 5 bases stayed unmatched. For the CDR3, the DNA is TGCGCCAGCAGCGGGGACTACTCGTACAATGAGCAGTTCTTC. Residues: CASSGDYSYNEQFF.

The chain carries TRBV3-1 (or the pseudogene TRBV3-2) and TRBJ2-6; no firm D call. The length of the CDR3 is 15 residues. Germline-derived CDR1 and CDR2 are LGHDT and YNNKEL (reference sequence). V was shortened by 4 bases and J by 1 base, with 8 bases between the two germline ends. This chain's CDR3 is CASSPTRSGANVLTF. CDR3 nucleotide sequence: TGTGCCAGCAGCCCAACTCGGTCTGGGGCCAACGTCCTGACTTTC.

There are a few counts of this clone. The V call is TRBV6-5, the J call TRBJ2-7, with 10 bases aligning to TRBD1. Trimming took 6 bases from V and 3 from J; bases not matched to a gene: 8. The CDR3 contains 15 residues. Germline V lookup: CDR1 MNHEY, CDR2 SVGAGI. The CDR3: CASRLGQGTSYEQYF. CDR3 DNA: TGTGCCAGCAGACTGGGACAGGGGACGAGCTACGAGCAGTACTTC.

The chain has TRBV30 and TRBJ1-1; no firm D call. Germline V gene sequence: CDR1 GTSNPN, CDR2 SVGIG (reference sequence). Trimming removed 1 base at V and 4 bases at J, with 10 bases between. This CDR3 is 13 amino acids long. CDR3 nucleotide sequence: TGTGCCTGGAGTGGGCGGGGTGTCACTGAAGCTTTCTTT. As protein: CAWSGRGVTEAFF.

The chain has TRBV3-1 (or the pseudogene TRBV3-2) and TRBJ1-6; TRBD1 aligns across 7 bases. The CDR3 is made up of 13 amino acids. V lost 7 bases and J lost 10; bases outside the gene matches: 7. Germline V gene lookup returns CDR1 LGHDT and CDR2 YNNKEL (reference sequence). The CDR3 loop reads CASKGTVISPLHF. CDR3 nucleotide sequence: TGTGCCAGCAAGGGGACAGTTATCTCACCCCTCCACTTT.

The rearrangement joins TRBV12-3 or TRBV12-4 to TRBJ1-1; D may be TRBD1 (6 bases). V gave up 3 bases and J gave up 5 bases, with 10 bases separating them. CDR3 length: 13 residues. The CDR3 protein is CASSFNRVTEAFF. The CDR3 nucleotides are TGTGCCAGCAGTTTCAACAGGGTAACTGAAGCTTTCTTT.

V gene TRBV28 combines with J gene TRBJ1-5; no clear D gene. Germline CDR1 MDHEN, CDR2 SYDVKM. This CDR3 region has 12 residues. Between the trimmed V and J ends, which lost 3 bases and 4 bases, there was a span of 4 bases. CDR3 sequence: CASSFGNQPQHF. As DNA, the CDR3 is TGTGCCAGCAGTTTCGGTAATCAGCCCCAGCATTTT.

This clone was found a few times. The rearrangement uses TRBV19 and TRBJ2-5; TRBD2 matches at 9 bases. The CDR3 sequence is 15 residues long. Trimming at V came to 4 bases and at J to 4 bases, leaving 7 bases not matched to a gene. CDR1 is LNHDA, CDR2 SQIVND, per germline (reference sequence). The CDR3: CASSSLLAGGETQYF. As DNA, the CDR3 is TGTGCCAGTAGTAGCCTACTAGCGGGTGGAGAGACCCAGTACTTC.

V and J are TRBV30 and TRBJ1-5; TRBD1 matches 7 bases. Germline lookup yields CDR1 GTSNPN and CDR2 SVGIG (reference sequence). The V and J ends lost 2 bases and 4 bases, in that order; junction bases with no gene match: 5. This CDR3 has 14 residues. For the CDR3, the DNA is TGTGCCTGGAGTATGGGACAGTTGAATCAGCCCCAGCATTTT. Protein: CAWSMGQLNQPQHF.

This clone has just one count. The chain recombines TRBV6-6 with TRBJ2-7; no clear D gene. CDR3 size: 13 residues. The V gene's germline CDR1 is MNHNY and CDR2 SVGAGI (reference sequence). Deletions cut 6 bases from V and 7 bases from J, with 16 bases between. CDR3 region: CASSSAPSWEQYF. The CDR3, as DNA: TGTGCCAGCAGCTCCGCCCCTAGTTGGGAGCAGTACTTC.

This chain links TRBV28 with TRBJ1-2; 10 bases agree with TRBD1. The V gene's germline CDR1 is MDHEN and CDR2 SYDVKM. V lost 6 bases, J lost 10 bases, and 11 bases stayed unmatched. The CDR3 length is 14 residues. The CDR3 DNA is TGTGCCAGCAGCCCAGGACAGGGGGGAAGACCCTACACCTTC. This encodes CASSPGQGGRPYTF.

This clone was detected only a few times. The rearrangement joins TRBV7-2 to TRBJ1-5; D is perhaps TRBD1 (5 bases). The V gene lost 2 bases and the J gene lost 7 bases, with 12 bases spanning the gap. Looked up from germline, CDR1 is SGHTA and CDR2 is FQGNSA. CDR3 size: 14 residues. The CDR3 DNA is TGTGCCAGCAGCTTACGGCAGGGAGGCCAGCCCCAGCATTTT. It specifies CASSLRQGGQPQHF.

CDR3 sequence reads: CATAESDTQYF. The CDR3 nucleotides read TGTGCCACCGCGGAATCAGATACGCAGTATTTT. This chain joins TRBV19 and TRBJ2-3; D unresolved. Germline loops: CDR1 LNHDA, CDR2 SQIVND (reference sequence). CDR3 length: 11 amino acids. The V and J ends lost 10 bases and 4 bases respectively, with 9 bases between them.

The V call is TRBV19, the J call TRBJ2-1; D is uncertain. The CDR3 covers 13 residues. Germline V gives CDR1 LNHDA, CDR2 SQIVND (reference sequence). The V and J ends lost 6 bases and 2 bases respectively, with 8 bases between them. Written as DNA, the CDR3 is TGTGCCAGTAGAAGAGACACCTACAATGAGCAGTTCTTC. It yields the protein CASRRDTYNEQFF. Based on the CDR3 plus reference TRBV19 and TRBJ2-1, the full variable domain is DGGITQSPKYLFRKEGQNVTLSCEQNLNHDAMYWYRQDPGQGLRLIYYSQIVNDFQKGDIAEGYSVSREKKESFPLTVTSAQKNPTAFYLCASRRDTYNEQFFGPGTRLTVL.

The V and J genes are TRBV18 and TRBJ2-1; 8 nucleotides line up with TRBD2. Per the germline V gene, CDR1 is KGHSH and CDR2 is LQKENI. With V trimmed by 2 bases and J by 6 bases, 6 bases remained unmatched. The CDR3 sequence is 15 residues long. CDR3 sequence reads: CASSPSGGASNEQFF. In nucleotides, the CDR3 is TGTGCCAGCTCACCATCGGGGGGGGCCTCCAATGAGCAGTTCTTC.

CDR3 coding DNA: TGTGCCAGCTCACCATCCGGGACTAGCGGGACCTACGAGCAGTACTTC. Its translation is CASSPSGTSGTYEQYF. The chain has TRBV18 and TRBJ2-7; 13 bases are shared with TRBD2. The trim removed 2 bases at V and 2 bases at J, leaving 3 bases unmatched. This CDR3 is 16 amino acids long. Germline lookup yields CDR1 KGHSH and CDR2 LQKENI.

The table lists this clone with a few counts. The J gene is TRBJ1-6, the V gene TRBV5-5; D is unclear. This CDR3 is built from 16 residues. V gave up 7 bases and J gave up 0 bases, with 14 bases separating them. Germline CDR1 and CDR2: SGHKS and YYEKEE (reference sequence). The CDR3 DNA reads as TGTGCCAGCCAAATCGGTGGTAGCTCCTATAATTCACCCCTCCACTTT. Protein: CASQIGGSSYNSPLHF.

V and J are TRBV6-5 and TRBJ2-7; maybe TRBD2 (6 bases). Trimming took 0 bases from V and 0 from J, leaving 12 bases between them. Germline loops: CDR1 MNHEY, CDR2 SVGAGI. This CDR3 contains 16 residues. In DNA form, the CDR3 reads TGTGCCAGCAGTTACTCGATGGGGAGGACCTCCTACGAGCAGTACTTC. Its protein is CASSYSMGRTSYEQYF.

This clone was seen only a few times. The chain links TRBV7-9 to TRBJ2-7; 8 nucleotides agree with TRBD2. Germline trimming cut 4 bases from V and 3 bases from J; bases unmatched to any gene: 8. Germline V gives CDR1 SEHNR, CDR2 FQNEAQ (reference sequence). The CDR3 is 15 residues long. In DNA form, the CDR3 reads TGTGCCAGCAGCTCCCACGGGCGGGAGGACTACGAGCAGTACTTC. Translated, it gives CASSSHGREDYEQYF. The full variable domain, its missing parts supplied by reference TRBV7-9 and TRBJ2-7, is DTGVSQNPRHKITKRGQNVTFRCDPISEHNRLYWYRQTLGQGPEFLTYFQNEAQLEKSRLLSDRFSAERPKGSFSTLEIQRTEQGDSAMYLCASSSHGREDYEQYFGPGTRLTVT.

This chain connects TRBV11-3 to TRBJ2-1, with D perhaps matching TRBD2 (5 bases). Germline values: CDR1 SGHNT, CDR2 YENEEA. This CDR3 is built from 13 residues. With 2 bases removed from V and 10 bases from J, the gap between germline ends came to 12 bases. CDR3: CASSLLRGGEQFF. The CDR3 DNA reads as TGTGCCAGCAGCTTACTCAGAGGAGGAGAGCAGTTCTTC.

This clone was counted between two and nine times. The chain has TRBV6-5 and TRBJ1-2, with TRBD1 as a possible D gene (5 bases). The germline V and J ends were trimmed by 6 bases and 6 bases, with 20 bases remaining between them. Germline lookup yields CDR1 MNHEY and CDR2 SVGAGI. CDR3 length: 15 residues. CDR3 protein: CASRDRQSRGHGYTF. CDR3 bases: TGTGCCAGCAGAGATAGACAGTCTAGGGGCCATGGCTACACCTTC.

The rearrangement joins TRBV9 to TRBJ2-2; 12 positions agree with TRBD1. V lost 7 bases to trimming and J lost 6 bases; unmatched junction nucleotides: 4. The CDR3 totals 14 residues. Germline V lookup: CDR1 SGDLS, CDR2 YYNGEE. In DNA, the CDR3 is TGTGCCAGCTCCCGGGACAGGGGGCCCGGGGAGCTGTTTTTT. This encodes CASSRDRGPGELFF.

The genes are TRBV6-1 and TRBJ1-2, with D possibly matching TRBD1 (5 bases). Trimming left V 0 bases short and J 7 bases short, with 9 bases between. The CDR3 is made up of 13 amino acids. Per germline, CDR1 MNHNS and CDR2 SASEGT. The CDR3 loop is CASSEAGGAGYTF. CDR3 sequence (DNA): TGTGCCAGCAGTGAAGCGGGTGGGGCTGGCTACACCTTC.

DNA of the CDR3: TGCGCCAGCAGCTTGGAGTCTAGAGGCACAGATACGCAGTATTTT. Amino acids: CASSLESRGTDTQYF. V usage is TRBV5-1 and J usage is TRBJ2-3; D remains ambiguous. Looked up from germline, CDR1 is SGHRS and CDR2 is YFSETQ. The length of the CDR3 is 15 residues. Deletions cut 0 bases from V and 1 base from J, with 9 bases between.

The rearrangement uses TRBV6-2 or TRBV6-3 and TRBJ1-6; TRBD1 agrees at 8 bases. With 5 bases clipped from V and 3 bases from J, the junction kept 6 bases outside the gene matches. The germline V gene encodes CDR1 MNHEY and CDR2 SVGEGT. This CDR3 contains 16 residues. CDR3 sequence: CASSKRQGYYNSPLHF. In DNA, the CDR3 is TGTGCCAGCAGTAAACGACAGGGGTACTATAATTCACCCCTCCACTTT.